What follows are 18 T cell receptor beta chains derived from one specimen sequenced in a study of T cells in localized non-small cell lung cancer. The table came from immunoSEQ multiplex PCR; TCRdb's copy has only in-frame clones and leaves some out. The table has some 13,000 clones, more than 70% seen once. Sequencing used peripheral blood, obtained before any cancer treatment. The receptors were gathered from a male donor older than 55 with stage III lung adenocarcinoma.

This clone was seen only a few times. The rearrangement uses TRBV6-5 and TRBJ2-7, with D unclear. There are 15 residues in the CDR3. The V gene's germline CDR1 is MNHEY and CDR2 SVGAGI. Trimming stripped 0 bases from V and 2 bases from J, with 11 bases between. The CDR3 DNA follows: TGTGCCAGCAGTTACTCGCCACGGATTACCTACGAGCAGTACTTC. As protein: CASSYSPRITYEQYF.

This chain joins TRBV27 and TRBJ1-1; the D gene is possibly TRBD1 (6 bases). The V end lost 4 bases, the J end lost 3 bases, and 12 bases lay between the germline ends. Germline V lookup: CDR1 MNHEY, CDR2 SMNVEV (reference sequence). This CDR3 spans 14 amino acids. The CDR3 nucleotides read TGTGCCAGCAGTTGGGACTACAGGGACACTGAAGCTTTCTTT. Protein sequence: CASSWDYRDTEAFF.

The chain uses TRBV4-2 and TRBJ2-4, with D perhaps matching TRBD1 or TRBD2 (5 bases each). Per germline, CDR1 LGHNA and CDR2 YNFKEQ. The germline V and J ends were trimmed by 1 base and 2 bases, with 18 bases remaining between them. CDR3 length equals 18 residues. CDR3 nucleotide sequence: TGTGCCAGCAGCCAAGTGGTGGGGACCGAGAAGACCAAAAACATTCAGTACTTC. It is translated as CASSQVVGTEKTKNIQYF.

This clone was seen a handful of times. CDR3 residues: CASSFTGDRGTEAFF. In DNA, the CDR3 is TGCGCCAGCAGTTTTACTGGAGATCGGGGCACTGAAGCTTTCTTT. V usage is TRBV5-1 and J usage is TRBJ1-1, with D uncertain. The CDR3 has 15 residues. Germline lookup yields CDR1 SGHRS and CDR2 YFSETQ. Between the trimmed V and J ends, which lost 5 bases and 4 bases, there was a span of 18 bases.

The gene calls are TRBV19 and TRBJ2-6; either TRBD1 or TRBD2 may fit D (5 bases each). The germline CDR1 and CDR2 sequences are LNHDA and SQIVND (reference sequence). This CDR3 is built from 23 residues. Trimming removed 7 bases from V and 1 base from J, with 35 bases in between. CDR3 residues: CASTTYWVRLPGTDESGANVLTF. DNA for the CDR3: TGTGCCAGTACGACGTACTGGGTACGGCTCCCCGGGACGGATGAGTCTGGGGCCAACGTCCTGACTTTC.

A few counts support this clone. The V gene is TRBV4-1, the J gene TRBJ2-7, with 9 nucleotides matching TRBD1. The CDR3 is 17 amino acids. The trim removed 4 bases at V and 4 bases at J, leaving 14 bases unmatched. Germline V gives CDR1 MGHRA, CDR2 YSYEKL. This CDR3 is CASSPPQPSGQGYEQYF. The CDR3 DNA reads TGCGCCAGCAGCCCCCCCCAACCCTCGGGACAGGGATACGAGCAGTACTTC.

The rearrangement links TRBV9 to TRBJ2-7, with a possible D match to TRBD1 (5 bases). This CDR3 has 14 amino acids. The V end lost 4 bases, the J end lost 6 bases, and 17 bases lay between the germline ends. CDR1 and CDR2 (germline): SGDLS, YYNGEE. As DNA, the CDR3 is TGTGCCAGCAGCCTAGGGGCAGGGTATCGCGAGCAGTACTTC. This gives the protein CASSLGAGYREQYF.

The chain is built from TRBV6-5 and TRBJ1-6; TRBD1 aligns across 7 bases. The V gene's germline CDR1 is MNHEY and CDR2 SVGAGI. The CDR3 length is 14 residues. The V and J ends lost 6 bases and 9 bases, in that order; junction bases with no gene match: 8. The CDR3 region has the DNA TGTGCCAGCAGCCCCGGGCAGGGGGTTTCACCCCTCCACTTT. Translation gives CASSPGQGVSPLHF.

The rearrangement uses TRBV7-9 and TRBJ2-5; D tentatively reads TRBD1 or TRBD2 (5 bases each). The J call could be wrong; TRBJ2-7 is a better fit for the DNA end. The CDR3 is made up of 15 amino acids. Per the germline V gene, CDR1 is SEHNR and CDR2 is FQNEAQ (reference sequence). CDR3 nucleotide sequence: TGTGCCAGCAGCCAGGGTGGGGACGGCTCCTACGAGCAGTACTTC. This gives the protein CASSQGGDGSYEQYF.

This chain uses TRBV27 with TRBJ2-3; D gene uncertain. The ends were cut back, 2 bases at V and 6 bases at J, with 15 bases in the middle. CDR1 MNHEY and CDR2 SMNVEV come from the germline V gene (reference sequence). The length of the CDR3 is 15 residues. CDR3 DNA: TGTGCCAGCAGTTTAGGAATCCCGGCTTCCGATACGCAGTATTTT. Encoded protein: CASSLGIPASDTQYF.

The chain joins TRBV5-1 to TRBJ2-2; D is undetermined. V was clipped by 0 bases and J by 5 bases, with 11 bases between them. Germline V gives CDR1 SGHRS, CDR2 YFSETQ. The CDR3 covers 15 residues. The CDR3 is CASSLGTKVTGELFF. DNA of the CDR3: TGCGCCAGCAGCTTGGGGACGAAAGTAACCGGGGAGCTGTTTTTT.

CDR3 nucleotide sequence: TGTGCCTGGAGTGGGGGGTCCAACACAGATACGCAGTATTTT. It encodes CAWSGGSNTDTQYF. The chain combines TRBV30 with TRBJ2-3; D is perhaps TRBD1 or TRBD2 (5 bases each). Germline V lookup: CDR1 GTSNPN, CDR2 SVGIG (reference sequence). Trimming left V 1 base short and J 2 bases short, with 10 bases between. The CDR3 runs to 14 residues.

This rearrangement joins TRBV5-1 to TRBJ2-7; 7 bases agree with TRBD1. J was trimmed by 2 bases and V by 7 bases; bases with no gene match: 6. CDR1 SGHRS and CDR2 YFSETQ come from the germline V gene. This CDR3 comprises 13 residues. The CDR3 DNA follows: TGCGCCAGCCGTCGGGACAGTACCTACGAGCAGTACTTC. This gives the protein CASRRDSTYEQYF.

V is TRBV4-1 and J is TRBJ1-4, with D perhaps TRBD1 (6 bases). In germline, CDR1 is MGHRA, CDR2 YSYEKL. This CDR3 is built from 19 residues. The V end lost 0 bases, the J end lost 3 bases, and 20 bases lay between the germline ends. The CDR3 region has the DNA TGCGCCAGCAGCCAAGATATTTATTCAGGACAGCCATCTAATGAAAAACTGTTTTTT. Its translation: CASSQDIYSGQPSNEKLFF.

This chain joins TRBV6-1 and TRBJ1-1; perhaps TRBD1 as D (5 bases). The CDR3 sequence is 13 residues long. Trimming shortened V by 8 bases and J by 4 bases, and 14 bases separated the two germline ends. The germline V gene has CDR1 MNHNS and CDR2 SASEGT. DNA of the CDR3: TGTGCCAGCGGCCCGGGGCAGATCACTGAAGCTTTCTTT. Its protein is CASGPGQITEAFF.

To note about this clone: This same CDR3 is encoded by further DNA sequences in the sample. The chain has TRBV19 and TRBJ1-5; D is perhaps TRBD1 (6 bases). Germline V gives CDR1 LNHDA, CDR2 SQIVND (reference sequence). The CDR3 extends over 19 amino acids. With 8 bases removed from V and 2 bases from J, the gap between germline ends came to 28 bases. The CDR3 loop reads CASRWGHTGGGLGNQPQHF. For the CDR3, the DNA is TGTGCCAGTCGTTGGGGGCATACGGGGGGCGGGTTGGGCAATCAGCCCCAGCATTTT.

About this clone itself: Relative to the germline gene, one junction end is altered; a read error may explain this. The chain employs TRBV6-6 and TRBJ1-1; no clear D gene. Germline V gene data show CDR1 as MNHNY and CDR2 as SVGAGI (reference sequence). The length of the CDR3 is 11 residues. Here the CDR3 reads CASSLSGPRRF. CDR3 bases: TGTGCCAGCAGTCTTTCCGGGCCTCGACGTTTT.

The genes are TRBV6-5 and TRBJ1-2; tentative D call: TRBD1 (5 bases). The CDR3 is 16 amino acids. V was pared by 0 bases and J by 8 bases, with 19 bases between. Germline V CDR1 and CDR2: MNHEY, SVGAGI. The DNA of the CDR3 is TGTGCCAGCAGTTACTCGATGGGCTATGGGGCAGGCGGCTACACCTTC. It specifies CASSYSMGYGAGGYTF.